This T cell receptor beta chain appears in the sequencing data of a study of regulatory T cells in long-lasting Graves disease. Study-level results: Tissue studied was limited to peripheral blood, excluding thyroid tissue. Persistent disease showed a preference for TRBV28, TRBJ1-2 and TRBJ2-5.

CDR1 and CDR2 from the germline V gene are MNHNS and SASEGT. The CDR3 is 14 residues long. Trimming removed 4 bases at V and 3 bases at J, with 10 bases between. Time point meaning: newly diagnosed GD, antithyroid drugs for less than 3 months. The TCR library was made from RNA extracted from PBMCs. Both iRepertoire HTBI primers and Arm-PCR of CDR3 regions were used to build the TCR beta libraries. TCRdb itself ran the multiplex PCR reads through MiXCR, one entry per CDR3 protein. The sample shows roughly 500,000 distinct CDR3 sequences, approximately 12% of them seen only once. Ten or more counts support this clonotype. The antigen is unknown. These sequences were also reported in another study, on T cells in Graves' hyperthyroidism and ophthalmopathy. From that paper: With the HTBI primer set, the TCR CDR3 went through a first round of RT-PCR.

The rearrangement links TRBV6-1 to TRBJ2-1; a possible D gene is TRBD1 (5 bases). The sequencing here drew on peripheral blood mononuclear cells (PBMCs), taken at new diagnosis, from a patient treated with antithyroid drugs. The TCR was taken from a woman aged 25-40 years with Graves disease. CDR3 sequence reads: CASSVDTYYNEQFF. CDR3 in DNA: TGTGCCAGCAGTGTGGACACCTACTACAATGAGCAGTTCTTC.